Listed below are T cell receptor beta chains from one sample, sequenced in a study of blood T cells in healthy people across ages. MiXCR, run by TCRdb on the 5' RACE reads, gives a single entry per CDR3 protein. Here the sample spans 2 million or so distinct CDR3 sequences, around half being singletons. Material for sequencing was blood. These receptors came from a woman between 35 and 50 years old in good health. Each CDR3 is given with its conserved first and last residue. D genes are given only for firm matches. Clone size is shown for a subset of rows, as once, few, many or a class of expanded clone.

J gene,D gene,CDR3 length,clone size,V gene,CDR3 DNA,CDR3 protein
TRBJ2-7,TRBD2,15,-,TRBV6-2/TRBV6-3,TGTGCCAGCAGCTCCGGACTAGCGGGGTCTGTCGAGCAGTACTTC,CASSSGLAGSVEQYF
TRBJ2-1,-,13,-,TRBV4-2,TGTGCCAGCAGCCAAGATCCGGGTATCGAGCAGTTCTTC,CASSQDPGIEQFF
TRBJ2-7,-,14,few,TRBV21-1,TGTGCCAGCAGCAGGGGGGTACCCCTCAACGAGCAGTACTTC,CASSRGVPLNEQYF
TRBJ2-5,-,14,few,TRBV28,TGTGCCAGTAAGACAGCCCTCCTTACAGAGACCCAGTACTTC,CASKTALLTETQYF
TRBJ2-7,-,12,-,TRBV15,TGTGCCACCAAGGACGGGCCCTACGAGCAGTACTTC,CATKDGPYEQYF
TRBJ2-7,-,15,-,TRBV5-1,TGCGCCAGCAGCTCCGGGACTTACAGCTCCTACGAGCAGTACTTC,CASSSGTYSSYEQYF
TRBJ2-7,-,15,-,TRBV20-1,TGCAGTGCTAGAGGTAACAGCCTAGTCGCGGGTGAGCAGTACTTC,CSARGNSLVAGEQYF
TRBJ2-6,-,18,-,TRBV6-4,TGTGCCAGCAGTAGTCACCCGATACTGGGCTCTGGGGCCAACGTCCTGACTTTC,CASSSHPILGSGANVLTF
TRBJ1-1,TRBD1,12,-,TRBV28,TGTGCCAGCAGTTCGGACAGGGGAACAGCTTTCTTT,CASSSDRGTAFF
TRBJ2-4,-,15,-,TRBV12-3/TRBV12-4,TGTGCCAGCAGTTCCCAGGGGTCAGCCAATAACATTCAGTACTTC,CASSSQGSANNIQYF
TRBJ2-1,TRBD2,16,-,TRBV15,TGTGCCACCAGCAGAGATCTCGGGGGGGCGAAAAGTGAGCAGTTCTTC,CATSRDLGGAKSEQFF
TRBJ1-5,-,15,-,TRBV18,TGTGCCAGCTCACCCCGAGGACAGCTCAATCAGCCCCAGCATTTT,CASSPRGQLNQPQHF
TRBJ2-7,-,13,few,TRBV7-2,TGTGCCAGCAGCTTGACTTTCCCCCCCGAGCAGTACTTC,CASSLTFPPEQYF
TRBJ2-1,TRBD2,17,-,TRBV3-1,TGTGCCAGCAGCCAAGTTCTCAAGCTAGCGGGGGGCAATGAGCAGTTCTTC,CASSQVLKLAGGNEQFF
TRBJ2-5,TRBD2,15,few,TRBV27,TGTGCCAGCAGTGCTCCTGGAGCGGGGGATGAGACCCAGTACTTC,CASSAPGAGDETQYF
TRBJ2-5,-,14,few,TRBV20-1,TGCAGTGCTACTTGGGGGAGCCTGCAAGAGACCCAGTACTTC,CSATWGSLQETQYF
TRBJ1-4,-,12,-,TRBV28,TGTGCCAGCAGTTGGGGAAATGAAAAACTGTTTTTT,CASSWGNEKLFF